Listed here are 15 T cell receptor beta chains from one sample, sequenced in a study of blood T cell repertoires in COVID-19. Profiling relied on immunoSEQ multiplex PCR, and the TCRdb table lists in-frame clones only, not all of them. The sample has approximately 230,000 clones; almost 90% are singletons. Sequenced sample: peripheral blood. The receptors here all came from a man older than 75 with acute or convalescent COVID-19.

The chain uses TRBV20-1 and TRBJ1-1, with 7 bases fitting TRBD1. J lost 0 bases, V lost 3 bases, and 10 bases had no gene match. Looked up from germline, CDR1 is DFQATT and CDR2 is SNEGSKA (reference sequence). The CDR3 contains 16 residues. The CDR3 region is CSASLKGALLNTEAFF. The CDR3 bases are TGCAGTGCTAGTCTGAAGGGGGCCTTATTGAACACTGAAGCTTTCTTT.

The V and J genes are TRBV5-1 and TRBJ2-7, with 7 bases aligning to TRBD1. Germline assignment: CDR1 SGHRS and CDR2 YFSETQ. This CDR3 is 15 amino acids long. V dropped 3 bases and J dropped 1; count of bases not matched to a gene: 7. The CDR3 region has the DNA TGCGCCAGCAGCTCTGGACAGGCAGGGTCCTACGAGCAGTACTTC. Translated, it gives CASSSGQAGSYEQYF.

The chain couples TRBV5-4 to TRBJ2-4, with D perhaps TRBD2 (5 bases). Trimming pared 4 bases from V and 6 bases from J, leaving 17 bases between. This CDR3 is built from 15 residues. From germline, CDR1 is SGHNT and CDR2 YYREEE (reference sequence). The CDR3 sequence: CASSQELGGLNIQYF. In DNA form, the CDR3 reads TGTGCCAGCAGCCAAGAGTTAGGAGGCCTAAACATTCAGTACTTC. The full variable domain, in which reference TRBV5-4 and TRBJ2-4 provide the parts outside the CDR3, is ETGVTQSPTHLIKTRGQQVTLRCSSQSGHNTVSWYQQALGQGPQFIFQYYREEENGRGNFPPRFSGLQFPNYSSELNVNALELDDSALYLCASSQELGGLNIQYFGAGTRLSVL.

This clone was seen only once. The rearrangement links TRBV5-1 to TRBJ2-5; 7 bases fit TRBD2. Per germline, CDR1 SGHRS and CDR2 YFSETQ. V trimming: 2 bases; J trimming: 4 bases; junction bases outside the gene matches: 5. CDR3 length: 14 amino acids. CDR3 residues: CASSFGRGGETQYF. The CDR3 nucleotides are TGCGCCAGCAGCTTTGGGAGGGGCGGAGAGACCCAGTACTTC.

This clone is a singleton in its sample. The CDR3 coding sequence is TGCGCCAGCAGCTTGGCCCGGCTAGCGGGGGGTGGCACAGATACGCAGTATTTT. It translates to CASSLARLAGGGTDTQYF. This chain joins TRBV5-1 and TRBJ2-3; TRBD2 agrees at 11 bases. V gave up 0 bases and J gave up 1 base; unmatched junction bases: 7. CDR1 and CDR2 from the germline V gene are SGHRS and YFSETQ. There are 18 residues in the CDR3.

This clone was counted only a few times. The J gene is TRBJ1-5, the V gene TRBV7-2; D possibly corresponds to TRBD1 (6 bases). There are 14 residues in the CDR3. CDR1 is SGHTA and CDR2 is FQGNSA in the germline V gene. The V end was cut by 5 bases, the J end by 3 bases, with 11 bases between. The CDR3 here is CASSATGHNQPQHF. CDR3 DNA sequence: TGTGCCAGCAGCGCAACAGGGCACAATCAGCCCCAGCATTTT.

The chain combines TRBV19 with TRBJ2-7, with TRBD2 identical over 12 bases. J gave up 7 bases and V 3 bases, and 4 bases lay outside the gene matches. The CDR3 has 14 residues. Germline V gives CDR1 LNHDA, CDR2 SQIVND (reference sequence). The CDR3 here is CASSIRLAGEEQYF. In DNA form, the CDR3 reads TGTGCCAGTAGTATTCGACTAGCGGGAGAAGAGCAGTACTTC. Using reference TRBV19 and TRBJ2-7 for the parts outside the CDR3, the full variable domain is DGGITQSPKYLFRKEGQNVTLSCEQNLNHDAMYWYRQDPGQGLRLIYYSQIVNDFQKGDIAEGYSVSREKKESFPLTVTSAQKNPTAFYLCASSIRLAGEEQYFGPGTRLTVT.

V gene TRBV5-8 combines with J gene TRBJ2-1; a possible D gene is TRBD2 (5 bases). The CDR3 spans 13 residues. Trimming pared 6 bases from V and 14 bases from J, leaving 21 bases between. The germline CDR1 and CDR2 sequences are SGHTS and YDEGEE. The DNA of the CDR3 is TGTGCCAGCACCTTACGAGGGTCCTTTTCAAAGTTCTTC. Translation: CASTLRGSFSKFF.

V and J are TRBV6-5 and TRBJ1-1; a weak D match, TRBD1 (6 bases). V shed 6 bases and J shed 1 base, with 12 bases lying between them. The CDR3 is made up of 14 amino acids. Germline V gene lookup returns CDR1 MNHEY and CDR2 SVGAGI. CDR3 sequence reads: CASRQSGENTEAFF. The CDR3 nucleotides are TGTGCCAGCAGACAGTCAGGGGAGAACACTGAAGCTTTCTTT.

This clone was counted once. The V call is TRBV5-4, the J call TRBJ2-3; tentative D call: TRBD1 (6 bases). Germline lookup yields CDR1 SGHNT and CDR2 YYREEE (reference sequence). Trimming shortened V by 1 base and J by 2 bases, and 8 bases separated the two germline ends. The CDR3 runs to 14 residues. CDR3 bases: TGTGCCAGCAGCTTGAAGGGGGTCACAGATACGCAGTATTTT. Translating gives CASSLKGVTDTQYF.

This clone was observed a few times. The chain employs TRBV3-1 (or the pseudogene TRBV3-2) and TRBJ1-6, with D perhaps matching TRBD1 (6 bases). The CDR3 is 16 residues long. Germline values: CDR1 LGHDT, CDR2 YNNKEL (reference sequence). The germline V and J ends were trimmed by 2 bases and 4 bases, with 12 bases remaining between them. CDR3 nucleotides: TGTGCCAGCAGCCAAAGTGTCGACAGGTATAATTCACCCCTCCACTTT. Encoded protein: CASSQSVDRYNSPLHF.

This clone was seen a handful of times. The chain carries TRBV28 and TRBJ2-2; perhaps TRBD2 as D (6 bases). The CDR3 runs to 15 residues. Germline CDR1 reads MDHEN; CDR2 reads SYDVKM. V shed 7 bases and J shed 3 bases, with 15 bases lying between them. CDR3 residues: CASTPGDWYTGELFF. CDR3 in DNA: TGTGCCAGCACCCCGGGGGACTGGTACACCGGGGAGCTGTTTTTT.

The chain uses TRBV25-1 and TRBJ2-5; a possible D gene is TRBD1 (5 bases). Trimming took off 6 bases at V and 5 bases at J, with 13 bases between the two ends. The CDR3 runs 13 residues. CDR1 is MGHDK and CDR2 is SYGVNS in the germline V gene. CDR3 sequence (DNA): TGTGCCAGCAGAGGGGCCCAGGGTGAGACCCAGTACTTC. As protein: CASRGAQGETQYF. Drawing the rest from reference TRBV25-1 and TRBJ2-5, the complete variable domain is EADIYQTPRYLVIGTGKKITLECSQTMGHDKMYWYQQDPGMELHLIHYSYGVNSTEKGDLSSESTVSRIRTEHFPLTLESARPSHTSQYLCASRGAQGETQYFGPGTRLLVL.

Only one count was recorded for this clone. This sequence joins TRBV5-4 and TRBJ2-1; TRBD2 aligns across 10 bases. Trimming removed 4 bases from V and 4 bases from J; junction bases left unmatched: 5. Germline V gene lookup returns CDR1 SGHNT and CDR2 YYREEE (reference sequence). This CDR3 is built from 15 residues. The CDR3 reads CASSPLAGAYNEQFF. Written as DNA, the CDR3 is TGTGCCAGCAGCCCGCTAGCGGGAGCATACAATGAGCAGTTCTTC. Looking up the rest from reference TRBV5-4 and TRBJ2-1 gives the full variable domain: ETGVTQSPTHLIKTRGQQVTLRCSSQSGHNTVSWYQQALGQGPQFIFQYYREEENGRGNFPPRFSGLQFPNYSSELNVNALELDDSALYLCASSPLAGAYNEQFFGPGTRLTVL.

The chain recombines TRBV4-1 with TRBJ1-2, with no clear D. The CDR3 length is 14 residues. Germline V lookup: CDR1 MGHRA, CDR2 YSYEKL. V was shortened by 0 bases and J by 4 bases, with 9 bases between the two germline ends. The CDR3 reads CASSQDRTSYGYTF. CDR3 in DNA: TGCGCCAGCAGCCAAGATAGAACCTCCTATGGCTACACCTTC.